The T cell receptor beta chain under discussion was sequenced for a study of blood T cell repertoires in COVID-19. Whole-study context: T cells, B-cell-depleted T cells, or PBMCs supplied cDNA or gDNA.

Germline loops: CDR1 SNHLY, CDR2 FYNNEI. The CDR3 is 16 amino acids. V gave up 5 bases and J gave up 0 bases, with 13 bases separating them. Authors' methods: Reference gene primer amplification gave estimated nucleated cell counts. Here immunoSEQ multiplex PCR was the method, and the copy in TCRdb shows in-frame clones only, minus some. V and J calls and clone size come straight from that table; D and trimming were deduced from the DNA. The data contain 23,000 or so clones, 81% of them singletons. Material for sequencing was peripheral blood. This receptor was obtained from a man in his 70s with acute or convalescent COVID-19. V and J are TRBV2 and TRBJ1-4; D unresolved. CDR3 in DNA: TGTGCCAGCAGTCGAGGTCCTGGAGCAACTAATGAAAAACTGTTTTTT. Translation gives CASSRGPGATNEKLFF.